A selection of T cell receptor beta chains follows, all from one sample in a study of blood T cell repertoires in COVID-19. Generated by immunoSEQ multiplex PCR, the TCRdb table keeps only in-frame clones and is missing some. The sample lists hundreds of thousands of clones, approximately 87% occurring once. The sample was peripheral blood. Source of these receptors: a woman in her thirties or forties who had recovered from COVID-19. The CDR3 runs from the conserved cysteine through the conserved F or W. D genes are given only for firm matches. For some rows the clone size is stated as once, few or many, or as a class when expanded; others skip it.

v_gene	j_gene	abundance	d_gene	CDR3nt	CDR3aa
TRBV5-1	TRBJ1-2	.	TRBD1	TGCGCCAGCAGCTTAAACCGACAGGGGTTTGAAGGCTACACCTTC	CASSLNRQGFEGYTF
TRBV19	TRBJ1-1	few	.	TGTGCCAGTACCCGACGGGCGGGATGGACTGAAGCTTTCTTT	CASTRRAGWTEAFF
TRBV7-7	TRBJ2-2	few	.	TGTGCCAGCAGCCCGACGTCCTCGGGCACCGGGGAGCTGTTTTTT	CASSPTSSGTGELFF
TRBV10-3	TRBJ1-2	.	TRBD1	TGTGCCATCAGGGGACAGGGGGCCACTAACTATGGCTACACCTTC	CAIRGQGATNYGYTF
TRBV9	TRBJ1-5	.	.	TGTGCCAGCAGCGTAGGCGGTTCCCGCAATCAGCCCCAGCATTTT	CASSVGGSRNQPQHF
TRBV6-5	TRBJ2-1	.	TRBD2	TGTGCCAGCAGTTCCGGACTAGTCTACAATGAGCAGTTCTTC	CASSSGLVYNEQFF
TRBV9	TRBJ1-2	.	.	TGTGCCAGCAGCGCCCAGAGTGGGGGCTCGGGCTATGGCTACACCTTC	CASSAQSGGSGYGYTF
TRBV5-1	TRBJ1-2	.	.	TGCGCCAGCAGCCTAAAGATCGGGAATCGCCAACCAGCTAACTATGGCTACACCTTC	CASSLKIGNRQPANYGYTF
TRBV3-1/TRBV3-2	TRBJ2-1	.	TRBD1	TGTGCCAGCAGCCCCCGGGACAGGGGTTCTTTTGAGCAGTTCTTC	CASSPRDRGSFEQFF
TRBV5-4	TRBJ2-7	.	TRBD2	TGTGCCAGCAGCCCGCGGGGCGGGGGGACTACCTACGAGCAGTACTTC	CASSPRGGGTTYEQYF
TRBV11-1	TRBJ2-1	.	TRBD1	TGTGCCAGCAGCGGCGGGACAGGGAAGTTCTTC	CASSGGTGKFF
TRBV15	TRBJ1-2	.	TRBD1	TGTGCCACCAGGAAGACAGGGGGCGGGGGCTATGGCTACACCTTC	CATRKTGGGGYGYTF
TRBV28	TRBJ1-1	.	TRBD1	TGTGCCAGCAGTTTAGGTCTCCGGGACAGCGCGAACACTGAAGCTTTCTTT	CASSLGLRDSANTEAFF
TRBV5-1	TRBJ1-1	.	.	TGCGCCAGCAGCGGGGGCGCGGTAAACACTGAAGCTTTCTTT	CASSGGAVNTEAFF
TRBV5-1	TRBJ2-1	.	TRBD2	TGCGCCAGCAGCTTGACCAGGTCAGCGGGGGGATACAATGAGCAGTTCTTC	CASSLTRSAGGYNEQFF
TRBV21-1	TRBJ2-5	once	.	TGTGCCAGCAGCAAACCCATCCAAGAGACCCAGTACTTC	CASSKPIQETQYF
TRBV30	TRBJ2-5	.	.	TGTGCCTGGAGTGTCTCCCAAGAGACCCAGTACTTC	CAWSVSQETQYF
TRBV3-1/TRBV3-2	TRBJ1-1	.	.	TGTGCCAGCAGCCCCCTAAGGAGCGCTGAAGCTTTCTTT	CASSPLRSAEAFF
TRBV20-1	TRBJ1-2	.	.	TGCAGTGCTAGTTGGCAGGGCGTTCGGGGCTACACCTTC	CSASWQGVRGYTF
TRBV5-1	TRBJ2-3	.	TRBD2	TGCGCCAGCAGCTTCGGGGGGGCAGATACGCAGTATTTT	CASSFGGADTQYF
TRBV18	TRBJ2-7	.	TRBD1	TGTGCCAGCTCACCAGGGACAGGGGTCGGCGAGCAGTACTTC	CASSPGTGVGEQYF
TRBV2	TRBJ2-2	.	.	TGTGCCAGCAGTGGTCCGACACTCACCGGGGAGCTGTTTTTT	CASSGPTLTGELFF
TRBV19	TRBJ1-6	.	.	TGTGCCAGTAGTATAGTGGGCGGGTATTCACCCCTCCACTTT	CASSIVGGYSPLHF
TRBV4-1	TRBJ2-3	.	TRBD2	TGCGCCAGCAGCCAAGATTTGGCTAGCGGGGGGGGAGATACGCAGTATTTT	CASSQDLASGGGDTQYF
TRBV5-4	TRBJ1-2	.	.	TGTGCCAGCAGAAATTGGGCAGCAGGGCATGGCTACACCTTC	CASRNWAAGHGYTF
TRBV21-1	TRBJ1-2	.	.	TGTGCCAGCAGCAAAGGTAACTCCCCAAACTATGGCTACACCTTC	CASSKGNSPNYGYTF
TRBV3-1/TRBV3-2	TRBJ2-3	.	TRBD2	TGTGCCAGCAGCCAAGACCTAACTAGCGGGGGCCCGGATACGCAGTATTTT	CASSQDLTSGGPDTQYF